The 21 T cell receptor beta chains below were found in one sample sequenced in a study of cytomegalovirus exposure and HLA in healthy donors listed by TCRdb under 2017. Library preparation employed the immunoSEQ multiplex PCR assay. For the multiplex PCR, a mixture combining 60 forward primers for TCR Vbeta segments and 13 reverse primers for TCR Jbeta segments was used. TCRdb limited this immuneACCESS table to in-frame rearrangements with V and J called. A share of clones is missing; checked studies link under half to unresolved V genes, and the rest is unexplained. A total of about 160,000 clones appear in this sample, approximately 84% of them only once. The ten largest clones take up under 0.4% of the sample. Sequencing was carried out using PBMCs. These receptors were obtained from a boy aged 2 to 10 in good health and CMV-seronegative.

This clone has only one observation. The CDR3 loop is CASSQVQTGHYEQYF. The CDR3 DNA is TGCGCCAGCAGCCAGGTACAGACAGGGCACTACGAGCAGTACTTC. The chain is built from TRBV4-1 and TRBJ2-7, with 7 nucleotides matching TRBD1. Germline loops: CDR1 MGHRA, CDR2 YSYEKL. V was pared by 3 bases and J by 3 bases, with 8 bases of the junction left unmatched. CDR3 length: 15 residues.

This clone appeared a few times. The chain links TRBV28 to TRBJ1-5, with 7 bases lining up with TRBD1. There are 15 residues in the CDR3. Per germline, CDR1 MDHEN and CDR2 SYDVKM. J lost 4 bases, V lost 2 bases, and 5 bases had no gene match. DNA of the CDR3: TGTGCCAGCAGTTTACCCCCAGGGGGGAATCAGCCCCAGCATTTT. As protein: CASSLPPGGNQPQHF.

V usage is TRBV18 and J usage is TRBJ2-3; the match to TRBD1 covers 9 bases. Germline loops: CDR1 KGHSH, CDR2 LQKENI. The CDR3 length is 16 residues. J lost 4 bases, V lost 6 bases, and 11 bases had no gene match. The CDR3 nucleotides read TGTGCCAGCTCTCAGACCGGGACAGGGTACTCAGATACGCAGTATTTT. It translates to CASSQTGTGYSDTQYF.

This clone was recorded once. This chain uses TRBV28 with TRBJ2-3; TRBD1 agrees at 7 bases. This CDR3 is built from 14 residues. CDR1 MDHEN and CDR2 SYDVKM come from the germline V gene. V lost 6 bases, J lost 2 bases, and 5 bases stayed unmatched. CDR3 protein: CASSDRVNTDTQYF. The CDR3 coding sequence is TGTGCCAGCAGCGACAGGGTAAACACAGATACGCAGTATTTT.

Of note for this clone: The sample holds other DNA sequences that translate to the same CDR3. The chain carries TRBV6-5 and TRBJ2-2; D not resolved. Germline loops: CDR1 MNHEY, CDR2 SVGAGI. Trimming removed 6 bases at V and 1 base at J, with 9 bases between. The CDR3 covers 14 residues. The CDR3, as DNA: TGTGCCAGCAGCCCCCGACAGAACACCGGGGAGCTGTTTTTT. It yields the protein CASSPRQNTGELFF.

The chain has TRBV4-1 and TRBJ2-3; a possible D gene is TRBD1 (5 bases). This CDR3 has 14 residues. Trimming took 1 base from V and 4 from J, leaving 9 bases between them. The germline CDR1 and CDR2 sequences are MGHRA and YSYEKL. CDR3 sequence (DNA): TGCGCCAGCAGCCAAGGCCTCAGGGCAGATACGCAGTATTTT. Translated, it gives CASSQGLRADTQYF.

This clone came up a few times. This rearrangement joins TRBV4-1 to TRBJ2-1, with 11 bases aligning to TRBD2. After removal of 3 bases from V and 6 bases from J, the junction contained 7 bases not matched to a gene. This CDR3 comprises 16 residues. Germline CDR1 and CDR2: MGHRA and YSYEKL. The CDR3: CASSHASGRYLNEQFF. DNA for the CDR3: TGCGCCAGCAGCCATGCTAGCGGGAGGTACCTCAATGAGCAGTTCTTC.

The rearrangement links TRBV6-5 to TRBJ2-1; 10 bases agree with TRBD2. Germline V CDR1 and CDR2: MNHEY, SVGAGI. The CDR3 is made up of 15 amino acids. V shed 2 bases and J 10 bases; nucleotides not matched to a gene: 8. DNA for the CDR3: TGTGCCAGCAGTTACAGTGGTAGCGGGAGGCTCGAGCAGTTCTTC. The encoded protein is CASSYSGSGRLEQFF.

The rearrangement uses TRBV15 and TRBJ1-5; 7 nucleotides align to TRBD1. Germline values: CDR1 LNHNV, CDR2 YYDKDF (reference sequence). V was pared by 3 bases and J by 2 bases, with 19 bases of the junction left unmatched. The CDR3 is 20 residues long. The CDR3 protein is CATSSIPPGGRFSGNQPQHF. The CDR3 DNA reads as TGTGCCACCAGCAGCATACCCCCAGGGGGTAGGTTCTCTGGCAATCAGCCCCAGCATTTT.

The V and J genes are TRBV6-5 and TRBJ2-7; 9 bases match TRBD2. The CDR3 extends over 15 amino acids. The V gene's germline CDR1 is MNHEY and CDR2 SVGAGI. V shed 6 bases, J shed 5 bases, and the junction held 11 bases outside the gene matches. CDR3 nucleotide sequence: TGTGCCAGCAGCCAGCTAGCGGGAATCAGCCACGAGCAGTACTTC. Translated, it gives CASSQLAGISHEQYF.

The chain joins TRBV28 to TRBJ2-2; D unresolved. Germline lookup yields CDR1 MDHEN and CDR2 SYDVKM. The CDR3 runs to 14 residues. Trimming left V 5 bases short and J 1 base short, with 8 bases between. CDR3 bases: TGTGCCAGCAGTAACAATGTGAACACCGGGGAGCTGTTTTTT. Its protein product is CASSNNVNTGELFF.

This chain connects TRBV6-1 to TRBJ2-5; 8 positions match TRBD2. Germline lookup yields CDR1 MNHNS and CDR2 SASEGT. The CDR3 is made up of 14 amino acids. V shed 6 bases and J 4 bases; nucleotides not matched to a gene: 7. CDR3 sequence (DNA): TGTGCCAGCAGGCCGCGGGGGGCGGGAGAGACCCAGTACTTC. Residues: CASRPRGAGETQYF.

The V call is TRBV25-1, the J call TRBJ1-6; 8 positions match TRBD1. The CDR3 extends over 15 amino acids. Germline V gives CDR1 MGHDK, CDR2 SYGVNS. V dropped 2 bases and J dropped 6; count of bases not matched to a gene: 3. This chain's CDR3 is CASSERTGSNSPLHF. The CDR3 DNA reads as TGTGCCAGCAGTGAAAGGACAGGGAGTAATTCACCCCTCCACTTT.

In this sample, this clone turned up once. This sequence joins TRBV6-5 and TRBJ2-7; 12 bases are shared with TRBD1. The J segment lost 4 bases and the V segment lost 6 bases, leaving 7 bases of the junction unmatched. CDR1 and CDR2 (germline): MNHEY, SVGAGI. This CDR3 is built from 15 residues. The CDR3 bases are TGTGCCAGCAGCCGGGCGGGACAGGGGGCATACGAGCAGTACTTC. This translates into CASSRAGQGAYEQYF.

The DNA for the CDR3 is TGTGCCAGCAGCAAGGACAGAAGCTATGGCTACACCTTC. Translated, it gives CASSKDRSYGYTF. The chain combines TRBV9 with TRBJ1-2; D is perhaps TRBD1 (6 bases). Between the trimmed V and J ends, which lost 4 bases and 4 bases, there was a span of 11 bases. Germline V CDR1 and CDR2: SGDLS, YYNGEE. The CDR3 extends over 13 amino acids.

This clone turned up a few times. The CDR3 loop is CASSDSGHYEQYF. The CDR3 coding sequence is TGCGCCAGCAGTGACAGCGGCCACTACGAGCAGTACTTC. The chain combines TRBV10-1 with TRBJ2-7, with a weak D call TRBD2 (5 bases). Germline CDR1 WNHNN, CDR2 SYGVQD (reference sequence). CDR3 size: 13 residues. V dropped 3 bases and J dropped 3 bases, with 9 bases sitting between them.

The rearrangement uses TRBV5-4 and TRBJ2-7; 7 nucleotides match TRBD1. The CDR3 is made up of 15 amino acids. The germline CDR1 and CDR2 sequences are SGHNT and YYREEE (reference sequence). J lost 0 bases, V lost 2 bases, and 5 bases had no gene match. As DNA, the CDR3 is TGTGCCAGCAGCTTCTCGACAGGGAGCTCCTACGAGCAGTACTTC. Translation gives CASSFSTGSSYEQYF. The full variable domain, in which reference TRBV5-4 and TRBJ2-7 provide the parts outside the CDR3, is ETGVTQSPTHLIKTRGQQVTLRCSSQSGHNTVSWYQQALGQGPQFIFQYYREEENGRGNFPPRFSGLQFPNYSSELNVNALELDDSALYLCASSFSTGSSYEQYFGPGTRLTVT.

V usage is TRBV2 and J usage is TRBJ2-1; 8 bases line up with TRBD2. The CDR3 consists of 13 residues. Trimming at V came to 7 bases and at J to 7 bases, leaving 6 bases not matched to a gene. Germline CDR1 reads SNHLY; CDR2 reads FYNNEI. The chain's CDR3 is CASTGLARNEQFF. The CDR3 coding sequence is TGTGCCAGCACCGGACTAGCCCGTAATGAGCAGTTCTTC.

The CDR3 nucleotides read TGTGCCATCAGCTCTAAAGGACGGGAACTGAACACTGAAGCTTTCTTT. It translates to CAISSKGRELNTEAFF. J is TRBJ1-1 and V is TRBV10-3; D is ambiguous. The CDR3 totals 16 residues. V was shortened by 6 bases and J by 0 bases, with 17 bases between the two germline ends. CDR1 is ENHRY, CDR2 SYGVKD, per germline.

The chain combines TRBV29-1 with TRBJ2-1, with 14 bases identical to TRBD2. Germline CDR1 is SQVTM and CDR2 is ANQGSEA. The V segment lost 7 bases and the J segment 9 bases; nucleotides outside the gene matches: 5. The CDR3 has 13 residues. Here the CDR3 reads CSAGLAGGFEQFF. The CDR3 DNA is TGCAGCGCTGGACTAGCGGGAGGATTTGAGCAGTTCTTC.

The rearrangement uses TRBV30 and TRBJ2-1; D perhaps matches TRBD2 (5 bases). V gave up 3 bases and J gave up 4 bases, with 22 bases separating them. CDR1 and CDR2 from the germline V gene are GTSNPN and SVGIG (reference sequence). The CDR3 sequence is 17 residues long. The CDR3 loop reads CAWRRRISHYRYNEQFF. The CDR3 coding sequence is TGTGCCTGGAGAAGGAGGATTAGTCATTATAGATACAATGAGCAGTTCTTC.